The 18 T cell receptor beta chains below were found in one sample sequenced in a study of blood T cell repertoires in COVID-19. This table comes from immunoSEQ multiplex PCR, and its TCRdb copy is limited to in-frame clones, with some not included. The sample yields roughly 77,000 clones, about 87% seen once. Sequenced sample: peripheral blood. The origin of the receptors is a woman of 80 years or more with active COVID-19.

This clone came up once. CDR3 residues: CATSPRVPGSANTGELFF. DNA for the CDR3: TGTGCCACCAGTCCTAGGGTTCCGGGGTCCGCGAACACCGGGGAGCTGTTTTTT. The V gene is TRBV24-1, the J gene TRBJ2-2; D is possibly TRBD2 (5 bases). The CDR3 has 18 amino acids. Per the germline V gene, CDR1 is KGHDR and CDR2 is SFDVKD. The V gene lost 6 bases and the J gene lost 0 bases, with 19 bases spanning the gap.

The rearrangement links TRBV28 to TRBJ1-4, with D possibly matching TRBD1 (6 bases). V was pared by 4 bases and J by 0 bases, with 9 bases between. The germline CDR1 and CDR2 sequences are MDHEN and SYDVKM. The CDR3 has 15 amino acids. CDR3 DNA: TGTGCCAGCAGTTCCCCAGGGGCAACTAATGAAAAACTGTTTTTT. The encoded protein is CASSSPGATNEKLFF.

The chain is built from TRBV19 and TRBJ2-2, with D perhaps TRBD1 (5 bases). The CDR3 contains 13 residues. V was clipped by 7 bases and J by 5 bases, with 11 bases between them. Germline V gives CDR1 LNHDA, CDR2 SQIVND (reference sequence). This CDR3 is CASIQGWTGELFF. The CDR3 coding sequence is TGTGCCAGTATTCAGGGATGGACCGGGGAGCTGTTTTTT.

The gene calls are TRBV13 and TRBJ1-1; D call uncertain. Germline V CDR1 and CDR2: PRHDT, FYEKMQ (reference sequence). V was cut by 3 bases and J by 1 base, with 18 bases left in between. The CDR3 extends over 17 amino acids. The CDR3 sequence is CASSFWTGNWPNTEAFF. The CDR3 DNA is TGTGCCAGCAGCTTCTGGACGGGGAATTGGCCGAACACTGAAGCTTTCTTT.

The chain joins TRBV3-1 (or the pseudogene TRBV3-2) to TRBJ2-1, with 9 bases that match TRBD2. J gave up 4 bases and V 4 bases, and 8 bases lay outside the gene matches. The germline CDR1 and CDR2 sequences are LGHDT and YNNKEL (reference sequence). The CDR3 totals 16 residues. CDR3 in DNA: TGTGCCAGCAGCCCGTTCCGGACTAGCGCTTACAATGAGCAGTTCTTC. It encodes CASSPFRTSAYNEQFF.

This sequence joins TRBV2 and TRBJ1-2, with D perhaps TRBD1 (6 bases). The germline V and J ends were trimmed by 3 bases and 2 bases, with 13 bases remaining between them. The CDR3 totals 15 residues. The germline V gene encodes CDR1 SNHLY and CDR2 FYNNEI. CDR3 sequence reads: CASSEQGQRNYGYTF. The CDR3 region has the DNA TGTGCCAGCAGTGAGCAGGGGCAAAGAAACTATGGCTACACCTTC. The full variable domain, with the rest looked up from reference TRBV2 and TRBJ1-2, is EPEVTQTPSHQVTQMGQEVILRCVPISNHLYFYWYRQILGQKVEFLVSFYNNEISEKSEIFDDQFSVERPDGSNFTLKIRSTKLEDSAMYFCASSEQGQRNYGYTFGSGTRLTVV.

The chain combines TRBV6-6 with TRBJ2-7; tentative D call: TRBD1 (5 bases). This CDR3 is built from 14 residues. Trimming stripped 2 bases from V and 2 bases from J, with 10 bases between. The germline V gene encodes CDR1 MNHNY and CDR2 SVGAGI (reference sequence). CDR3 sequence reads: CASSYRRATYEQYF. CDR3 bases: TGTGCCAGCAGTTACCGCAGGGCGACCTACGAGCAGTACTTC.

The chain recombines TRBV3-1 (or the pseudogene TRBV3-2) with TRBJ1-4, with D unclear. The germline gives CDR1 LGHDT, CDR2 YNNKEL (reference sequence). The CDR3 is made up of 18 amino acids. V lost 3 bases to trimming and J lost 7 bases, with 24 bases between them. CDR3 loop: CASSQAFPGNEPGEKLFF. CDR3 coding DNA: TGTGCCAGCAGCCAGGCTTTCCCGGGAAACGAACCAGGTGAAAAACTGTTTTTT.

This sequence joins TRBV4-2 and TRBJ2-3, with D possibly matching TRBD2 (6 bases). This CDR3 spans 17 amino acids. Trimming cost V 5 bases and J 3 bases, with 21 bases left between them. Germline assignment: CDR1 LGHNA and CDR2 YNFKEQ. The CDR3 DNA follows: TGTGCCAGCAGCTCAAGGCTTCGAGGTGGGGGGACAGATACGCAGTATTTT. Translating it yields CASSSRLRGGGTDTQYF.

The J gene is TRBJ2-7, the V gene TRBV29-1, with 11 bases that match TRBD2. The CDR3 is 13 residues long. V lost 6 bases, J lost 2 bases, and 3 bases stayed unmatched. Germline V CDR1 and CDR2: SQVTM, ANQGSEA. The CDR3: CSVASGRTYEQYF. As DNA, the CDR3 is TGCAGCGTAGCTAGCGGGAGGACCTACGAGCAGTACTTC.

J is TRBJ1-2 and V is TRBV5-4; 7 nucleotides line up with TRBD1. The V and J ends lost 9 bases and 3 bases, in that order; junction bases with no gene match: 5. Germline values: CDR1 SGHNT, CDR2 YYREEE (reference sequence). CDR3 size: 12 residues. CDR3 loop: CATSDRDYGYTF. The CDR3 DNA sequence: TGTGCCACCTCCGACAGGGACTATGGCTACACCTTC.

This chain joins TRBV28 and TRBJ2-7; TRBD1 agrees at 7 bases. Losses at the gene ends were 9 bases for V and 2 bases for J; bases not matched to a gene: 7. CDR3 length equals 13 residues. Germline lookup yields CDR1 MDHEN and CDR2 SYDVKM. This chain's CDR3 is CASRDSLAYEQYF. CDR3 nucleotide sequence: TGTGCCAGTCGGGACAGTCTCGCCTACGAGCAGTACTTC.

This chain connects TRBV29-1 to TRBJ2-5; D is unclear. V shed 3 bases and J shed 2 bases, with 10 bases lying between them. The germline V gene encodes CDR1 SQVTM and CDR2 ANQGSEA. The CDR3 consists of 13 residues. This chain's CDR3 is CSVDGLLQETQYF. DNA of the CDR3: TGCAGCGTTGATGGCCTTTTGCAAGAGACCCAGTACTTC.

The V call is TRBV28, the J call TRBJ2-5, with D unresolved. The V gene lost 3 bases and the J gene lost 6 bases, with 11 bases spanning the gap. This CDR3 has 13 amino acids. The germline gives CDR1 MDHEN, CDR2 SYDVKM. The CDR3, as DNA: TGTGCCAGCAGTTTGTCTGGGCTGAAGACCCAGTACTTC. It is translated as CASSLSGLKTQYF.

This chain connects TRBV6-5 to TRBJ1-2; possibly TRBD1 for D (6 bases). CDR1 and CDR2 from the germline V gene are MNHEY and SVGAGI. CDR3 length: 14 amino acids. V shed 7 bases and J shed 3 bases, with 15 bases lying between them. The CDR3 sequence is CASTKPQGHYGYTF. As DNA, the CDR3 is TGTGCCAGCACCAAACCACAGGGCCACTATGGCTACACCTTC.

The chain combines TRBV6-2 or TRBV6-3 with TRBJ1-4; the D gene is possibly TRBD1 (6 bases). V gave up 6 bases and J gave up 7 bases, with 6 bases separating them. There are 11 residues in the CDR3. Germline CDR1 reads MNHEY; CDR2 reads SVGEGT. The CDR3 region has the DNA TGTGCCAGCAGCAGGGGTGAAAAACTGTTTTTT. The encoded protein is CASSRGEKLFF.

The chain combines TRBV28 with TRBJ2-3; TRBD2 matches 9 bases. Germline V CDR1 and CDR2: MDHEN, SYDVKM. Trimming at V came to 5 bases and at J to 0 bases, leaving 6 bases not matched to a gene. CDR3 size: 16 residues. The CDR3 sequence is CASSRASGKSTDTQYF. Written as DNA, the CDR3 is TGTGCCAGCAGTCGCGCTAGCGGGAAGAGCACAGATACGCAGTATTTT.

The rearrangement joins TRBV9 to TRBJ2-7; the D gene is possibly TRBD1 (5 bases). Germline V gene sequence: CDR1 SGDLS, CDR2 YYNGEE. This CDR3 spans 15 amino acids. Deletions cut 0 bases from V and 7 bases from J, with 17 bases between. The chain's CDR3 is CASSVGAGSFGEQYF. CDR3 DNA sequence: TGTGCCAGCAGCGTAGGGGCAGGGTCCTTTGGTGAGCAGTACTTC.